Sequencing of this T cell receptor (beta chain) was carried out in a study of OX40 agonist ivuxolimab in advanced cancers. Study as a whole: Eligibility rules accepted prior anti-PD-1, anti-PD-L1 or anti-CTLA-4 therapy, and around 38% had some. The study, taken as a whole, reports: The specificity for antigen of the expanded peripheral T cells was not determined. At doses 0.1 to 3.0 mg/kg, CD4+ and CD8+ clones expanded.

Sequenced by immunoSEQ multiplex PCR; TCRdb stores in-frame clones only, minus some. The repertoire holds 90,000 to 150,000 clones, 80% to 90% seen once, with 0.5% to 0.7% in the top ten. Comments on this clone: Antigen specificity is unknown.

Baseline, cycle 4 day 1, and cycle 7 day 1 were the blood sampling points. Sequencing used CD4+ or CD8+ T cells sorted from blood, obtained in a trial of the OX40 agonist ivuxolimab. The clonotype comes from an adult with an advanced solid tumor such as melanoma, head and neck, liver or kidney cancer.

CDR3 nucleotide sequence: TGTGCCAGCAGCGTAGCTTCAGGGGGCAGGTGGAAAAACATTCAGTACTTC. Amino acid sequence: CASSVASGGRWKNIQYF. The V call is TRBV9, the J call TRBJ2-4; 8 bases are shared with TRBD1. This CDR3 has 17 amino acids. In germline, CDR1 is SGDLS, CDR2 YYNGEE. Trimming took 0 bases from V and 4 from J; bases not matched to a gene: 9.